Below, 20 T cell receptor beta chains from the same sample are listed, as sequenced in a study of blood T cell repertoires in COVID-19 (dated by TCRdb to about 2020). The library came from the immunoSEQ multiplex PCR assay. Drawn from immuneACCESS, this table holds only the in-frame rearrangements with V and J called that TCRdb kept. Clones are partly lost; checked studies trace under half to an unresolved V gene and leave the rest unexplained. Present in this sample are hundreds of thousands of clones, about nine tenths of which were seen just once. The ten biggest clones cover 1.4% to 1.5% of the sample. Sequencing input: peripheral blood. These receptors all come from a woman aged 30 to 39 with active or convalescent COVID-19.

This clone occurred a few times. The J gene is TRBJ2-3, the V gene TRBV6-5; 9 nucleotides align to TRBD2. Germline CDR1 MNHEY, CDR2 SVGAGI. Germline trimming cut 2 bases from V and 4 bases from J; bases unmatched to any gene: 4. The CDR3 runs to 15 residues. The CDR3: CASSYEAGGPDTQYF. The CDR3 bases are TGTGCCAGCAGTTACGAGGCGGGAGGGCCAGATACGCAGTATTTT.

This chain joins TRBV7-9 and TRBJ1-1, with a tentative D call TRBD1 (5 bases). Germline-derived CDR1 and CDR2 are SEHNR and FQNEAQ (reference sequence). The CDR3 runs to 13 residues. Trimming left V 5 bases short and J 4 bases short, with 11 bases between. For the CDR3, the DNA is TGTGCCAGCAGCACCCAGGGATTCACTGAAGCTTTCTTT. This codes for CASSTQGFTEAFF.

The J gene is TRBJ2-1, the V gene TRBV5-1; D may be TRBD2 (5 bases). V shed 3 bases and J shed 2 bases, with 12 bases lying between them. The CDR3 covers 15 residues. Germline values: CDR1 SGHRS, CDR2 YFSETQ. Here the CDR3 reads CASSSSRAPYNEQFF. CDR3 bases: TGCGCCAGCAGCTCGTCGCGGGCGCCCTACAATGAGCAGTTCTTC.

V and J are TRBV20-1 and TRBJ2-2; D is uncertain. Germline lookup yields CDR1 DFQATT and CDR2 SNEGSKA (reference sequence). This CDR3 region has 11 residues. V was clipped by 1 base and J by 6 bases, with 3 bases between them. Here the CDR3 DNA reads TGCAGTGCTAGAGGCGCCGGGGAGCTGTTTTTT. Protein product: CSARGAGELFF.

The chain employs TRBV30 and TRBJ2-7; TRBD2 agrees at 8 bases. In germline, CDR1 is GTSNPN, CDR2 SVGIG (reference sequence). This CDR3 has 13 residues. The V and J ends lost 5 bases and 3 bases, in that order; junction bases with no gene match: 6. CDR3: CAWSLTSDYEQYF. Here the CDR3 DNA reads TGTGCCTGGTCCTTGACTAGCGACTACGAGCAGTACTTC.

V gene TRBV6-2 or TRBV6-3 combines with J gene TRBJ1-6; TRBD1 might be the D (6 bases). Germline V CDR1 and CDR2: MNHEY, SVGEGT. CDR3 size: 14 residues. Trimming stripped 6 bases from V and 6 bases from J, with 12 bases between. This CDR3 is CASSVTGGNSPLHF. The CDR3 region has the DNA TGTGCCAGCAGCGTGACAGGTGGTAATTCACCCCTCCACTTT.

The gene calls are TRBV27 and TRBJ1-2; 9 nucleotides match TRBD1. V lost 5 bases and J lost 0; bases outside the gene matches: 13. CDR1 is MNHEY and CDR2 is SMNVEV in the germline V gene (reference sequence). This CDR3 region has 18 residues. The CDR3 DNA reads as TGTGCCAGCAGTGCAACCGGGACAGGGACTCCATCTAACTATGGCTACACCTTC. Protein product: CASSATGTGTPSNYGYTF.

This clone was seen once. V gene TRBV5-1 combines with J gene TRBJ2-7; TRBD1 might be the D (7 bases). This CDR3 comprises 13 residues. Trimming shortened V by 4 bases and J by 5 bases, and 13 bases separated the two germline ends. Germline CDR1 is SGHRS and CDR2 is YFSETQ. For the CDR3, the DNA is TGCGCCAGCAGCGCGGGGACAGCCCACGAGCAGTACTTC. Its translation is CASSAGTAHEQYF. Complete variable domain (other parts from reference TRBV5-1 and TRBJ2-7): KAGVTQTPRYLIKTRGQQVTLSCSPISGHRSVSWYQQTPGQGLQFLFEYFSETQRNKGNFPGRFSGRQFSNSRSEMNVSTLELGDSALYLCASSAGTAHEQYFGPGTRLTVT.

The chain joins TRBV5-1 to TRBJ1-4; D not resolved. Deletions cut 0 bases from V and 0 bases from J, with 3 bases between. The germline CDR1 and CDR2 sequences are SGHRS and YFSETQ. The CDR3 is 14 residues long. The CDR3 is CASSLAATNEKLFF. In nucleotides, the CDR3 is TGCGCCAGCAGCTTGGCTGCAACTAATGAAAAACTGTTTTTT.

This clone was counted only a few times. V gene TRBV5-5 combines with J gene TRBJ2-7; D is undetermined. The V and J ends lost 0 bases and 5 bases respectively, with 9 bases between them. This CDR3 spans 13 amino acids. Per germline, CDR1 SGHKS and CDR2 YYEKEE (reference sequence). This CDR3 is CASSLVNQNEQYF. The CDR3 nucleotides read TGTGCCAGCAGCTTGGTAAACCAGAACGAGCAGTACTTC.

The chain is built from TRBV9 and TRBJ1-3; D unclear. The V gene's germline CDR1 is SGDLS and CDR2 YYNGEE. Trimming removed 3 bases at V and 0 bases at J, with 16 bases between. The CDR3 sequence is 17 residues long. CDR3 DNA: TGTGCCAGCAGCGAGCCGTCCACCGGGAACTCTGGAAACACCATATATTTT. Protein sequence: CASSEPSTGNSGNTIYF. Looking up the rest from reference TRBV9 and TRBJ1-3 gives the full variable domain: DSGVTQTPKHLITATGQRVTLRCSPRSGDLSVYWYQQSLDQGLQFLIQYYNGEERAKGNILERFSAQQFPDLHSELNLSSLELGDSALYFCASSEPSTGNSGNTIYFGEGSWLTVV.

The gene calls are TRBV29-1 and TRBJ2-1, with 8 nucleotides matching TRBD2. Germline CDR1 is SQVTM and CDR2 is ANQGSEA. Trimming at V came to 4 bases and at J to 7 bases, leaving 6 bases not matched to a gene. The CDR3 extends over 13 amino acids. Here the CDR3 DNA reads TGCAGCGTTGGCTTGCGGGAGGCAAATGAGCAGTTCTTC. Translating gives CSVGLREANEQFF.

The V gene is TRBV6-6, the J gene TRBJ2-7; possibly TRBD2 for D (5 bases). V gave up 6 bases and J gave up 6 bases, with 21 bases separating them. CDR3 length: 15 amino acids. The germline V gene encodes CDR1 MNHNY and CDR2 SVGAGI (reference sequence). The CDR3 DNA sequence: TGTGCCAGCAGCCACGTGGACTCACCTCGGGGCGAGCAGTACTTC. Amino acid sequence: CASSHVDSPRGEQYF.

This chain joins TRBV27 and TRBJ1-5, with 9 bases lining up with TRBD1. The CDR3 contains 17 residues. J gave up 4 bases and V 6 bases, and 13 bases lay outside the gene matches. The germline V gene has CDR1 MNHEY and CDR2 SMNVEV (reference sequence). The CDR3 bases are TGTGCCAGCAGCCCTAAAGGGACAGGGTTAGAGAATCAGCCCCAGCATTTT. Translated: CASSPKGTGLENQPQHF.

This rearrangement joins TRBV6-5 to TRBJ2-7, with a tentative D call TRBD1 (6 bases). The CDR3 totals 15 residues. Trimming shortened V by 5 bases and J by 5 bases, and 19 bases separated the two germline ends. CDR1 is MNHEY and CDR2 is SVGAGI in the germline V gene. CDR3 sequence: CASSTSQGSVHEQYF. The CDR3 DNA sequence: TGTGCCAGCAGTACCTCCCAGGGGTCGGTACACGAGCAGTACTTC.

CDR3: CASSLVRGSLANEQFF. CDR3 sequence (DNA): TGCGCCAGCAGCTTGGTGCGGGGGAGCTTGGCCAATGAGCAGTTCTTC. The chain is built from TRBV5-1 and TRBJ2-1; 7 nucleotides align to TRBD2. The CDR3 has 16 amino acids. CDR1 is SGHRS and CDR2 is YFSETQ in the germline V gene. The ends lost 0 bases at V and 6 bases at J; junction bases unmatched: 9.

J is TRBJ2-2 and V is TRBV19; unclear D gene. Germline CDR1 is LNHDA and CDR2 is SQIVND (reference sequence). The length of the CDR3 is 15 residues. Trimming cost V 3 bases and J 2 bases, with 10 bases left between them. CDR3 region: CASSIRQINTGELFF. In DNA form, the CDR3 reads TGTGCCAGTAGTATCAGGCAGATTAACACCGGGGAGCTGTTTTTT.

V usage is TRBV10-1 and J usage is TRBJ1-6; D may be TRBD1 (5 bases). The ends were cut back, 2 bases at V and 10 bases at J, with 9 bases in the middle. The germline V gene encodes CDR1 WNHNN and CDR2 SYGVQD (reference sequence). The CDR3 loop spans 13 amino acids. The CDR3 nucleotides are TGCGCCAGCAGTGAGAGGGGTCAATCACCCCTCCACTTT. This codes for CASSERGQSPLHF.

This clone was seen more than once but under ten times. The chain combines TRBV30 with TRBJ2-7, with D possibly matching TRBD2 (5 bases). CDR1 GTSNPN and CDR2 SVGIG come from the germline V gene (reference sequence). V lost 3 bases to trimming and J lost 4 bases, with 13 bases between them. The CDR3 runs 13 residues. In DNA form, the CDR3 reads TGTGCCTGGAGCCCCGGGCGGGCATACGAGCAGTACTTC. Its translation: CAWSPGRAYEQYF.

This clone was counted a single time. The CDR3 DNA reads as TGTGCCAGCAGCTTAGTAGCGGGATCAGATACGCAGTATTTT. Amino acids: CASSLVAGSDTQYF. The chain links TRBV7-9 to TRBJ2-3; TRBD2 agrees at 8 bases. Trimming took 1 base from V and 4 from J; bases not matched to a gene: 1. Germline CDR1 SEHNR, CDR2 FQNEAQ (reference sequence). CDR3 length: 14 residues.